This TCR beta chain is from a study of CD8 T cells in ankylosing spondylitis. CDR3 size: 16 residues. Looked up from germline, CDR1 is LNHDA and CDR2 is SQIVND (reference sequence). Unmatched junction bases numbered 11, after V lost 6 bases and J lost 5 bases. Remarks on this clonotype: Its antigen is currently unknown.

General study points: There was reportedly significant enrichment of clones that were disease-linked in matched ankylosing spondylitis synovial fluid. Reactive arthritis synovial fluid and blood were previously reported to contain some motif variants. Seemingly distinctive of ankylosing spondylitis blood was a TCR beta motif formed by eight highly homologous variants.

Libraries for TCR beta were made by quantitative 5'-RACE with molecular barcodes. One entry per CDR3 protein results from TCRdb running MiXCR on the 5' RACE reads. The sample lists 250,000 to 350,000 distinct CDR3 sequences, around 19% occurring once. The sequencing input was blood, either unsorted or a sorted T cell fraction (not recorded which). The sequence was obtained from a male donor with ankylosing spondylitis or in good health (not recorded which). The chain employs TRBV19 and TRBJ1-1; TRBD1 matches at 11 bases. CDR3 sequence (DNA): TGTGCCAGTAGCCGGAAAGAGGGACAGGGGGGGACTGAAGCTTTCTTT. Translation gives CASSRKEGQGGTEAFF.